The present entry profiles one T cell receptor (beta chain) with its context. This CDR3 has 15 amino acids. V shed 5 bases and J shed 5 bases, with 16 bases lying between them. From germline, CDR1 is LGHDT and CDR2 YNNKEL (reference sequence). These data come from a study of blood T cell repertoires in COVID-19. Whole-study context: In each case, the material was cDNA or gDNA derived from T cells, B-cell-depleted T cells, or PBMCs.

In the study's own analysis: How many nucleated cells were present was estimated from reference gene primer amplification. Libraries were prepared by immunoSEQ multiplex PCR; TCRdb keeps only in-frame clonotypes and omits some of them. The V and J calls and clone size come from that table; D and trimming were worked out from the DNA. The top ten clones hold about 0.54% of a sample with about 190,000 clones, 75% to 95% of them seen once. The specimen was peripheral blood. The TCR sequence derives from a man between 45 and 60 years old with acute or convalescent COVID-19. V and J are TRBV3-1 (or the pseudogene TRBV3-2) and TRBJ2-4; tentatively, D is TRBD2 (6 bases). The CDR3 spells CASSSRGGFENIQYF. CDR3 bases: TGTGCCAGCAGCTCCCGTGGAGGGTTCGAAAACATTCAGTACTTC.